A selection of T cell receptor beta chains follows, all from one sample in a study of T cell responses to AZD1222 COVID-19 vaccine. Sequencing was performed with immunoSEQ multiplex PCR; in TCRdb, only in-frame clones are kept and a portion is missing. The table lists about 180,000 clones, roughly 94% of them singletons, with about 1.5% in the top ten. Sequencing was performed on peripheral blood, taken 28 days after the second AZD1222 dose. These receptors all stem from an adult who received the AZD1222 COVID-19 vaccine. The conserved cysteine and the conserved F or W are not part of the CDR3 here. D genes are given only for firm matches.

d_call | v_call | cdr3_aa
- | TRBV19 | ASSIGGETQY
- | TRBV2 | ASSPPRLVASYEQY
- | TRBV12-3/TRBV12-4 | ASSLGPEAF
- | TRBV6-5 | ASSHPSTDTQY
- | TRBV28 | ASSLVQLLYTEAF
TRBD1 | TRBV27 | ASSEGQGYQETQY
TRBD1 | TRBV23-1 | ASSLQGARLSYEQY
TRBD1 | TRBV28 | ASVTQGAWGTEAF
- | TRBV18 | ASSPVVTGTGELF
- | TRBV11-2 | ASSLEETQY
- | TRBV6-5 | ASSYFRDLNYGYT
TRBD1 | TRBV28 | ASRGRRGQGANYGYT
TRBD1 | TRBV6-1 | ASSATWTGLNTGELF
- | TRBV6-6 | ASSYSDTGTGNTIY
- | TRBV15 | ATSAPRGNLMNTEAF
TRBD1 | TRBV9 | ASSVEQGASPLH
- | TRBV29-1 | SVTGTEGYEQY
TRBD2 | TRBV19 | ASSARTSGEDEQY
TRBD1 | TRBV30 | AWNSGTGYFLGYT
- | TRBV27 | ASSTRDNEQF
- | TRBV7-9 | ASSLGEGTQY
- | TRBV5-1 | ASSLVEGAVLYEQY
- | TRBV2 | AGRPSSGNTIY
TRBD2 | TRBV24-1 | ATSDFKTSGDNEQF
- | TRBV6-6 | ASSYSRAAAYEQY